Each of the 24 T cell receptor beta chains below was sequenced from the same sample in a study of radiotherapy plus CTLA-4 blockade in lung cancer. TCRdb's table, derived via immunoSEQ multiplex PCR, lists solely in-frame clones and lacks some. This table holds some 87,000 clones, approximately 83% found once. Source: peripheral blood, taken from a patient treated with radiotherapy plus ipilimumab. These receptors came from a human donor with non-small cell lung cancer that progressed on radiotherapy plus ipilimumab.

The rearrangement uses TRBV6-6 and TRBJ2-6, with D uncertain. Germline lookup yields CDR1 MNHNY and CDR2 SVGAGI (reference sequence). Trimming removed 1 base from V and 0 bases from J, with 7 bases in between. The CDR3 is made up of 16 amino acids. The CDR3 loop reads CASSYLLSSGANVLTF. CDR3 coding DNA: TGTGCCAGCAGTTACTTGTTGTCCTCTGGGGCCAACGTCCTGACTTTC.

The chain joins TRBV9 to TRBJ1-1; no reliable D call. The CDR3 has 13 residues. Germline V gives CDR1 SGDLS, CDR2 YYNGEE. V lost 0 bases and J 4 bases, leaving 7 bases between the germline ends. This chain's CDR3 is CASSVVSTTEAFF. The CDR3 DNA sequence: TGTGCCAGCAGCGTAGTGTCTACCACTGAAGCTTTCTTT.

The V gene is TRBV28, the J gene TRBJ1-1; D unresolved. This CDR3 has 14 amino acids. V was cut by 6 bases and J by 0 bases, with 11 bases left in between. The germline gives CDR1 MDHEN, CDR2 SYDVKM. The CDR3 here is CASRPNRVNTEAFF. CDR3 nucleotide sequence: TGTGCCAGCAGGCCCAATCGGGTGAACACTGAAGCTTTCTTT.

The rearrangement joins TRBV5-1 to TRBJ1-5; D perhaps matches TRBD1 (5 bases). The V gene's germline CDR1 is SGHRS and CDR2 YFSETQ. The CDR3 covers 14 residues. The V end lost 4 bases, the J end lost 7 bases, and 15 bases lay between the germline ends. The CDR3 coding sequence is TGCGCCAGCAGCCCGACAGATCCTGGGCAGCCCCAGCATTTT. Translating it yields CASSPTDPGQPQHF.

V gene TRBV7-9 combines with J gene TRBJ2-7, with D unclear. The CDR3 has 14 amino acids. Trimming left V 5 bases short and J 0 bases short, with 11 bases between. CDR1 and CDR2 from the germline V gene are SEHNR and FQNEAQ (reference sequence). CDR3 region: CASSPMSSSYEQYF. In DNA form, the CDR3 reads TGTGCCAGCAGCCCCATGAGTTCCTCCTACGAGCAGTACTTC.

This chain links TRBV19 with TRBJ1-5; 7 positions match TRBD1. Germline V lookup: CDR1 LNHDA, CDR2 SQIVND (reference sequence). The CDR3 length is 14 residues. After removal of 6 bases from V and 3 bases from J, the junction contained 5 bases not matched to a gene. The CDR3 DNA is TGTGCCAGTAGGTCGGGACAGATCAATCAGCCCCAGCATTTT. Its translation is CASRSGQINQPQHF.

The chain employs TRBV18 and TRBJ2-1; TRBD2 agrees at 11 bases. CDR3 length: 18 amino acids. Germline V gene sequence: CDR1 KGHSH, CDR2 LQKENI. V lost 2 bases and J lost 7; bases outside the gene matches: 13. CDR3 nucleotides: TGTGCCAGCTCACCAGACCACCTTAGCGGGAGGGCCTGGAATGAGCAGTTCTTC. Encoded protein: CASSPDHLSGRAWNEQFF.

The chain couples TRBV27 to TRBJ1-2; 8 bases fit TRBD1. Germline-derived CDR1 and CDR2 are MNHEY and SMNVEV (reference sequence). This CDR3 contains 17 residues. Losses at the gene ends were 1 base for V and 1 base for J; bases not matched to a gene: 8. CDR3 sequence: CASSLFPGQANNYGYTF. The CDR3 nucleotides are TGTGCCAGCAGTTTATTCCCGGGACAGGCTAATAACTATGGCTACACCTTC.

The genes are TRBV7-2 and TRBJ2-1; 8 nucleotides agree with TRBD2. V lost 5 bases, J lost 3 bases, and 0 bases stayed unmatched. CDR3 length: 13 amino acids. Germline CDR1 is SGHTA and CDR2 is FQGNSA. The CDR3, as DNA: TGTGCCAGCAGCACTAGCGGCTACAATGAGCAGTTCTTC. Residues: CASSTSGYNEQFF.

The V call is TRBV6-8, the J call TRBJ1-5; perhaps TRBD1 as D (5 bases). The CDR3 covers 15 residues. V dropped 5 bases and J dropped 7 bases, with 18 bases sitting between them. Germline-derived CDR1 and CDR2 are MNHGY and SAAAGT. The CDR3 region has the DNA TGTGCCAGCAGTCCGCAACAAGGAGGGACGCAGCCCCAGCATTTT. It translates to CASSPQQGGTQPQHF.

The gene calls are TRBV7-9 and TRBJ2-7; D might be TRBD2 (7 bases). CDR3 length: 16 residues. V was trimmed by 2 bases and J by 1 base, leaving 15 bases between them. The germline V gene has CDR1 SEHNR and CDR2 FQNEAQ (reference sequence). The CDR3 bases are TGTGCCAGCAGCTTATTCATTGCGGGGGCTTCCTACGAGCAGTACTTC. It yields the protein CASSLFIAGASYEQYF.

The rearrangement uses TRBV27 and TRBJ2-5; no reliable D call. From germline, CDR1 is MNHEY and CDR2 SMNVEV (reference sequence). V was pared by 5 bases and J by 4 bases, with 11 bases between. The CDR3 runs to 13 residues. The CDR3 loop reads CASSRIVLETQYF. CDR3 nucleotides: TGTGCCAGCAGTCGGATAGTCCTAGAGACCCAGTACTTC.

J is TRBJ1-3 and V is TRBV7-9; no clear D gene. This CDR3 is built from 14 residues. Germline V gene lookup returns CDR1 SEHNR and CDR2 FQNEAQ (reference sequence). V was clipped by 4 bases and J by 7 bases, with 14 bases between them. CDR3 loop: CASSSRQSGNTIYF. CDR3 nucleotide sequence: TGTGCCAGCAGCTCCCGACAAAGCGGCAACACCATATATTTT.

A remark on this clone: Mismatch with germline at one junction end may stem from a read error. The chain employs TRBV2 and TRBJ2-4; D is undetermined. CDR1 SNHLY and CDR2 FYNNEI come from the germline V gene. The CDR3 is made up of 16 amino acids. CDR3 DNA: TGTGCCAGCAGTGAGCTTAGGCCCGCAGCCAGAAACATTCAGTACTTC. The encoded protein is CASSELRPAARNIQYF.

V and J are TRBV10-3 and TRBJ2-2, with D tentatively TRBD1 or TRBD2 (5 bases each). The CDR3 is 16 residues long. The germline V gene encodes CDR1 ENHRY and CDR2 SYGVKD. The ends were cut back, 0 bases at V and 6 bases at J, with 14 bases in the middle. CDR3 sequence reads: CAISESGGDGSGELFF. CDR3 nucleotides: TGTGCCATCAGTGAGTCTGGGGGAGATGGTTCCGGGGAGCTGTTTTTT.

The sample holds a few counts of this clone. The genes are TRBV19 and TRBJ1-5; D remains unclear. V was pared by 3 bases and J by 4 bases, with 10 bases between. CDR1 LNHDA and CDR2 SQIVND come from the germline V gene (reference sequence). The CDR3 has 14 residues. The CDR3 bases are TGTGCCAGTAGTATGTTGTTAGGGAATCAGCCCCAGCATTTT. It yields the protein CASSMLLGNQPQHF.

This rearrangement joins TRBV23-1 to TRBJ2-7; D not resolved. TRBV23-1 falls under the ORF class, with uncertain function. The V gene lost 4 bases and the J gene lost 3 bases, with 13 bases spanning the gap. The CDR3 consists of 14 residues. The CDR3 sequence: CASSPTVGYYEQYF. The CDR3 DNA reads as TGCGCCAGCAGTCCCACGGTTGGGTACTACGAGCAGTACTTC.

There are a few counts of this clone. The chain recombines TRBV30 with TRBJ1-3; D remains unclear. CDR1 GTSNPN and CDR2 SVGIG come from the germline V gene (reference sequence). The V gene lost 0 bases and the J gene lost 6 bases, with 9 bases spanning the gap. The CDR3 length is 13 residues. Written as DNA, the CDR3 is TGTGCCTGGAGTGTAGGCCAGATAAACACCATATATTTT. This translates into CAWSVGQINTIYF.

This clone has only a few counts. This chain uses TRBV7-2 with TRBJ2-2; D remains ambiguous. From germline, CDR1 is SGHTA and CDR2 FQGNSA. Trimming stripped 8 bases from V and 1 base from J, with 8 bases between. This CDR3 region has 13 residues. The CDR3: CASSPLNTGELFF. In nucleotides, the CDR3 is TGTGCCAGCTCCCCTTTGAACACCGGGGAGCTGTTTTTT.

The chain couples TRBV7-2 to TRBJ1-5; D is unclear. CDR1 and CDR2 from the germline V gene are SGHTA and FQGNSA. This CDR3 comprises 15 residues. V was pared by 0 bases and J by 7 bases, with 13 bases between. For the CDR3, the DNA is TGTGCCAGCAGCTTAGCGAGTGTTGTGATGCAGCCCCAGCATTTT. It is translated as CASSLASVVMQPQHF.

The chain joins TRBV28 to TRBJ2-7; no definite D call. Germline assignment: CDR1 MDHEN and CDR2 SYDVKM. This CDR3 has 19 residues. The V end was cut by 4 bases, the J end by 1 base, with 26 bases between. The CDR3: CASSSPGLFPILSSYEQYF. The CDR3 DNA reads as TGTGCCAGCAGTTCCCCGGGCCTTTTCCCCATTCTTTCGTCCTACGAGCAGTACTTC. Using reference TRBV28 and TRBJ2-7 for the parts outside the CDR3, the full variable domain is DVKVTQSSRYLVKRTGEKVFLECVQDMDHENMFWYRQDPGLGLRLIYFSYDVKMKEKGDIPEGYSVSREKKERFSLILESASTNQTSMYLCASSSPGLFPILSSYEQYFGPGTRLTVT.

The chain combines TRBV19 with TRBJ1-2; unclear D gene. With 4 bases removed from V and 2 bases from J, the gap between germline ends came to 2 bases. Germline values: CDR1 LNHDA, CDR2 SQIVND (reference sequence). The CDR3 sequence is 11 residues long. CDR3 protein: CASSKNYGYTF. DNA of the CDR3: TGTGCCAGTAGTAAAAACTATGGCTACACCTTC.

J is TRBJ2-7 and V is TRBV7-2; TRBD1 matches 10 bases. V gave up 2 bases and J gave up 3 bases; unmatched junction bases: 13. Germline V gives CDR1 SGHTA, CDR2 FQGNSA. The CDR3 loop spans 18 amino acids. The CDR3 spells CASSLRVHGTGALYEQYF. The DNA for the CDR3 is TGTGCCAGCAGCTTAAGGGTGCACGGGACAGGGGCCCTCTACGAGCAGTACTTC.

This clone was counted a few times. The chain employs TRBV18 and TRBJ2-7; no clear D. CDR3 length: 14 residues. The germline V gene has CDR1 KGHSH and CDR2 LQKENI. V gave up 2 bases and J gave up 5 bases, with 13 bases separating them. CDR3 sequence (DNA): TGTGCCAGCTCACCAGATAAGGGTATCCACGAGCAGTACTTC. Its translation: CASSPDKGIHEQYF.